Listed below are T cell receptor beta chains from one sample, sequenced in a study of blood T cell repertoires in COVID-19. Using immunoSEQ multiplex PCR, the repertoire was profiled, and TCRdb retains in-frame clones only, with some absent. The repertoire holds some 120,000 clones, with roughly four fifths as singletons. Material for sequencing was peripheral blood. The receptors were gathered from an elderly man with COVID-19, enrolled during active disease. The CDR3 runs from the conserved cysteine through the conserved F or W. The D gene is left open where the match is weak. Clone size appears in some rows only: once, few, many, or a class for an expanded clone.

v_gene	abundance	d_gene	j_gene	len	CDR3aa	CDR3nt
TRBV29-1	-	TRBD1	TRBJ1-2	14	CSVETGTVKYGYTF	TGCAGCGTTGAAACCGGGACAGTGAAATATGGCTACACCTTC
TRBV29-1	-	-	TRBJ1-2	13	CSISGGTGYGYTF	TGCAGCATTAGCGGGGGGACGGGGTATGGCTACACCTTC
TRBV28	-	-	TRBJ1-2	12	CASSLRLYGYTF	TGTGCCAGCAGTTTGCGTCTATATGGCTACACCTTC
TRBV19	-	TRBD1	TRBJ2-7	14	CASRRGQGLNEQYF	TGTGCCAGTAGACGGGGACAGGGTCTTAACGAGCAGTACTTC
TRBV5-1	-	TRBD1	TRBJ2-7	15	CASSQWDSSSYEQYF	TGCGCCAGCAGTCAATGGGACAGTAGCTCCTACGAGCAGTACTTC
TRBV19	few	TRBD2	TRBJ2-5	18	CASSIEPRATSGRQTQYF	TGTGCCAGTAGTATAGAGCCGAGGGCGACTAGCGGGAGACAGACCCAGTACTTC
TRBV20-1	-	-	TRBJ2-1	12	CSASILDNEQFF	TGCAGTGCTAGTATACTTGACAATGAGCAGTTCTTC
TRBV24-1	few	-	TRBJ2-1	15	CATSDPRSSYNEQFF	TGTGCCACCAGTGACCCTAGGAGCTCCTACAATGAGCAGTTCTTC
TRBV19	-	TRBD1	TRBJ2-3	15	CASSIQGANTDTQYF	TGTGCCAGTAGTATTCAGGGGGCTAACACAGATACGCAGTATTTT
TRBV7-8	-	TRBD2	TRBJ2-3	13	CASSSLAGGTQYF	TGTGCCAGCAGCTCCTTAGCGGGAGGGACGCAGTATTTT
TRBV11-1	-	-	TRBJ2-7	12	CASSLGYDEQYF	TGTGCCAGCAGCTTAGGTTATGACGAGCAGTACTTC
TRBV29-1	-	-	TRBJ2-3	12	CSVGTGTDTQYF	TGCAGCGTTGGGACTGGCACAGATACGCAGTATTTT
TRBV7-2	few	-	TRBJ1-6	15	CASSLFEGVNSPLHF	TGTGCCAGCAGCTTATTTGAGGGGGTTAATTCACCCCTCCACTTT
TRBV18	-	TRBD2	TRBJ2-5	15	CASSPSLAGPETQYF	TGTGCCAGCTCACCATCACTAGCGGGGCCCGAGACCCAGTACTTC
TRBV6-5	-	-	TRBJ1-2	16	CASSSRTQTGNYGYTF	TGTGCCAGCAGTTCCCGAACCCAGACAGGCAACTATGGCTACACCTTC
TRBV7-7	-	TRBD2	TRBJ2-3	16	CASSFLAGPSTDTQYF	TGTGCTAGCAGCTTCCTAGCGGGACCCAGCACAGATACGCAGTATTTT
TRBV2	-	TRBD2	TRBJ2-1	15	CASSRTSGDYNEQFF	TGTGCCAGCAGTCGGACTAGCGGGGACTACAATGAGCAGTTCTTC